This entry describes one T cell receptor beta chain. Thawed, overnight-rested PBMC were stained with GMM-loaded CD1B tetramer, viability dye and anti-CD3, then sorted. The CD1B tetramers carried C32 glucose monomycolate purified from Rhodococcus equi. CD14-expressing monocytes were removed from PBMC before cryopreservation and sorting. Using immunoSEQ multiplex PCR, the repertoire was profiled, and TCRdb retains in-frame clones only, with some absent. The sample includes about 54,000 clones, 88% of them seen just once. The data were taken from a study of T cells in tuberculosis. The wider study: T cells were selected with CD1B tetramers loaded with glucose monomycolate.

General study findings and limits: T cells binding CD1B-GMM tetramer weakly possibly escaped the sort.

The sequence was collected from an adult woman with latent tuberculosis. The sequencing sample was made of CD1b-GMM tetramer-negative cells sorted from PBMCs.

CDR3 loop: CASSSGDRLSGNTIYF. Here the CDR3 DNA reads TGTGCCAGCAGTTCCGGGGACAGGCTCTCTGGAAACACCATATATTTT. The gene calls are TRBV28 and TRBJ1-3, with TRBD1 matching over 8 bases. The CDR3 covers 16 residues. V dropped 4 bases and J dropped 0; count of bases not matched to a gene: 5. The V gene's germline CDR1 is MDHEN and CDR2 SYDVKM. Full variable domain (rest looked up from reference TRBV28 and TRBJ1-3): DVKVTQSSRYLVKRTGEKVFLECVQDMDHENMFWYRQDPGLGLRLIYFSYDVKMKEKGDIPEGYSVSREKKERFSLILESASTNQTSMYLCASSSGDRLSGNTIYFGEGSWLTVV.